The clone carrying this TCR beta chain has only a few counts. No antigen is known for it. This record belongs to a study of tumor-infiltrating lymphocytes in primary liver carcinoma. About the study: The patients had histopathologically diagnosed primary liver carcinoma, and their disease was treated by surgical resection. Study findings and constraints: Compared with blood, tumor repertoires held significantly more in their top 250 clones. Bulk unsorted material prevented CD4+ and CD8+ repertoire comparison.

Researchers drew blood RNA from unsorted whole blood and extracted germline DNA as well. Chronic HBV infection was present, with no prior treatment. CDR3 length: 15 residues. V lost 8 bases to trimming and J lost 8 bases; unmatched junction nucleotides: 7. The investigators made TCR beta cDNA from about 510 ng total RNA, using a constant-region primer. Libraries covering TCR beta were generated through three nested multiplex PCR rounds (using a slightly modified ARM-PCR). Rounds one and two of PCR, each of 10 cycles, were primed with TRBV1-TRBV30 forward primers and a C-beta reverse primer. TCRdb used MiXCR to reprocess the multiplex PCR reads, holding one entry per CDR3 protein. The sample includes approximately 300,000 distinct CDR3 sequences, approximately 65% seen only once; the top ten take roughly 8.9%.

The sequenced sample consisted of peripheral blood. V is TRBV12-3 or TRBV12-4 and J is TRBJ2-1; 15 nucleotides align to TRBD2. This TCR was recovered from a man aged 35-49 years with primary liver carcinoma and hepatitis B virus infection. The CDR3 loop reads CASFSRTSGRDEQFF. CDR3 coding DNA: TGTGCCAGCTTCTCTAGGACTAGCGGGAGGGATGAGCAGTTCTTC.